A selection of T cell receptor beta chains follows, all from one sample in a study of vaccination and CD4 T cells after COVID-19. These receptors are not linked to any known antigen. TCRdb processed the PCR reads anew with MiXCR; each CDR3 protein has one entry. The sample includes fewer than 4,500 distinct CDR3 sequences, 16% seen only once; the top ten take around 15%. The sequencing sample was made of CD4+ T cells from blood, cultured in vitro. Every receptor here comes from a human donor who had recovered from COVID-19. CDR3s include the opening cysteine and the closing phenylalanine or tryptophan. The D gene is left open where the match is weak. Size tells how often a clone was seen (once, few, many) or the class of an expanded clone, and some rows leave it out.

J,length,size,V,D,CDR3,DNA
TRBJ2-5,14,.,TRBV27,.,CASTHRPGGETQYF,TGTGCCAGCACCCACCGACCTGGTGGGGAGACCCAGTACTTC
TRBJ1-1,15,few,TRBV7-2,TRBD1,CASSRRDRGGTEAFF,TGTGCCAGCAGCCGCCGGGACAGGGGTGGCACTGAAGCTTTCTTT
TRBJ2-5,14,few,TRBV20-1,TRBD2,CSALEGTTQETQYF,TGCAGTGCTCTAGAGGGGACTACGCAAGAGACCCAGTACTTC
TRBJ2-4,16,.,TRBV15,.,CATSRDSGASGNIQYF,TGTGCCACCAGCAGAGATTCGGGTGCCTCAGGGAACATTCAGTACTTC
TRBJ2-1,15,.,TRBV7-9,TRBD2,CASSLGTSAVNEQFF,TGTGCCAGCAGCTTAGGGACTAGCGCCGTTAATGAGCAGTTCTTC
TRBJ1-5,13,large,TRBV15,.,CATSRKGNQPQHF,TGTGCCACCAGCAGGAAAGGCAATCAGCCCCAGCATTTT
TRBJ1-1,15,medium-sized,TRBV11-2,.,CASSSSLQGSTEAFF,TGTGCCAGCAGCTCGTCCCTACAGGGTTCCACTGAAGCTTTCTTT
TRBJ2-5,15,few,TRBV20-1,.,CSASARGAYQETQYF,TGCAGTGCTAGCGCTAGAGGGGCGTACCAAGAGACCCAGTACTTC
TRBJ2-2,13,few,TRBV6-1,.,CASSEVGLGELFF,TGTGCCAGCAGTGAGGTGGGGCTCGGGGAGCTGTTTTTT
TRBJ1-6,13,.,TRBV6-5,.,CASSYWRNSPLHF,TGTGCCAGCAGTTACTGGAGGAATTCACCCCTCCACTTT